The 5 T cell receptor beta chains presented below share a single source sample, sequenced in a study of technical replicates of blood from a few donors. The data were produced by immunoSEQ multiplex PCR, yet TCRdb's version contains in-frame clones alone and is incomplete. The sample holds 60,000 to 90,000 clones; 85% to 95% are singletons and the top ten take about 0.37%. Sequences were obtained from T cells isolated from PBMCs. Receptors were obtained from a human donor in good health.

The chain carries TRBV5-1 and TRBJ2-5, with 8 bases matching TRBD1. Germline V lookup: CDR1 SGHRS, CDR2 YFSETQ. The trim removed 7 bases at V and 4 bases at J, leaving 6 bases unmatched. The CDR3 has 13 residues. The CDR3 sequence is CASGSGGRETQYF. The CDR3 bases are TGCGCCAGCGGTTCAGGGGGCCGAGAGACCCAGTACTTC.

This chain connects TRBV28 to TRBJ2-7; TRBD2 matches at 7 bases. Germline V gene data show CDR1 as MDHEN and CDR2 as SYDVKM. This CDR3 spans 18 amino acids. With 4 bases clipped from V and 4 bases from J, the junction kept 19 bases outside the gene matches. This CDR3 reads CASSSLGWAASGRYEQYF. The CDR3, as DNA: TGTGCCAGCAGTTCCCTAGGTTGGGCGGCTAGCGGTCGGTACGAGCAGTACTTC.

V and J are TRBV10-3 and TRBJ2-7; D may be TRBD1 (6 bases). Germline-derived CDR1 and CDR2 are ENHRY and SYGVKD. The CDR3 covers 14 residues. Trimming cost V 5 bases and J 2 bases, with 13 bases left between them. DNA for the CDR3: TGTGCCATCAGTACAGGGTTAAGGACCTACGAGCAGTACTTC. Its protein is CAISTGLRTYEQYF.

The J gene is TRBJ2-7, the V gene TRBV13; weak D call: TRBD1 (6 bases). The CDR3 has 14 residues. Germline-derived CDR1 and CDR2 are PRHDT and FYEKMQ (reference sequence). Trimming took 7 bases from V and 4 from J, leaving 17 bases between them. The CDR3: CASTVDRRVYEQYF. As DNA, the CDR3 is TGTGCCAGCACTGTAGACAGGCGAGTTTACGAGCAGTACTTC.

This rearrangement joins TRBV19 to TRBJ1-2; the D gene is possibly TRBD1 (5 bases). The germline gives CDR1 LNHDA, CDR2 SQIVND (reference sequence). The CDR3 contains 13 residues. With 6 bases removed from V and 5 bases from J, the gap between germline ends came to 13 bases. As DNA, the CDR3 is TGTGCCAGTAGCCTGGGGGGTGGATATGGCTACACCTTC. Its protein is CASSLGGGYGYTF.